A single sample is the source of the 7 T cell receptor beta chains below, sequenced in a study of response to subunit inactivated influenza vaccine. Each CDR3 protein is one row after TCRdb ran MiXCR on the RT-PCR reads. The sample carries fewer than 350,000 distinct CDR3 sequences, just over 20% recorded once. This specimen consisted of PBMCs from blood, obtained less than 22 months after vaccination. The receptors were gathered from a man in his fifties or sixties who received an inactivated influenza vaccine.

Remarks on this clonotype: An end of the junction differs from the germline gene, which may be a read error. The genes are TRBV3-1 and TRBJ1-3, with unresolved D. The CDR3 is made up of 17 amino acids. The germline gives CDR1 LGHDT, CDR2 YNNKEL (reference sequence). The CDR3 bases are TGTGCCAGCAGCAAAGATGGCCGTAGGAGCACTGGAAACACCATATATTTT. It codes for CASSKDGRRSTGNTIYF.

The sample holds a few counts of this clonotype. In nucleotides, the CDR3 is TGTGCCTGGAGCATGTGGGGACAGGGAAACAATCAGCCCCAGCATTTT. Encoded protein: CAWSMWGQGNNQPQHF. This rearrangement joins TRBV30 to TRBJ1-5, with 9 nucleotides matching TRBD1. Germline trimming cut 3 bases from V and 3 bases from J; bases unmatched to any gene: 9. The CDR3 consists of 16 residues. Germline assignment: CDR1 GTSNPN and CDR2 SVGIG (reference sequence).

The chain uses TRBV7-2 and TRBJ1-4; D is ambiguous. With 0 bases removed from V and 8 bases from J, the gap between germline ends came to 10 bases. Germline V CDR1 and CDR2: SGHTA, FQGNSA. The CDR3 has 14 residues. The CDR3 here is CASSLASPGEKLFF. The CDR3 DNA is TGTGCCAGCAGCTTAGCTTCCCCGGGGGAAAAACTGTTTTTT.

This clonotype was observed a handful of times. At one boundary the junction diverges from the germline segment, which might be a read error. The chain has TRBV6-1 and TRBJ1-5, with D tentatively TRBD1 (6 bases). This CDR3 is built from 15 residues. Per the germline V gene, CDR1 is MNHNS and CDR2 is SASEGT. CDR3: CASSPLGGGDQPRHF. The CDR3 region has the DNA TGTGCCAGCAGCCCATTAGGGGGGGGGGATCAGCCCCGGCATTTT.

This clonotype showed up just a few times. Written as DNA, the CDR3 is TGTGCCAGCAGTGGGGTTCGCAATCAGCCCCAGCATTTT. Translating gives CASSGVRNQPQHF. The chain is built from TRBV12-3 or TRBV12-4 and TRBJ1-5; D is uncertain. The V and J ends lost 5 bases and 2 bases respectively, with 7 bases between them. There are 13 residues in the CDR3.

The rearrangement joins TRBV11-2 to TRBJ2-4, with TRBD1 matching 8 bases. After removal of 1 base from V and 1 base from J, the junction contained 12 bases not matched to a gene. This CDR3 region has 19 residues. CDR1 is SGHAT and CDR2 is FQNNGV in the germline V gene. The CDR3 sequence is CASSLGDRGGPLAKNIQYF. The DNA for the CDR3 is TGTGCCAGCAGCTTAGGAGACAGGGGAGGTCCTTTGGCCAAAAACATTCAGTACTTC.

The chain carries TRBV5-1 and TRBJ2-1, with D uncertain. The V end lost 1 base, the J end lost 0 bases, and 8 bases lay between the germline ends. The CDR3 covers 15 residues. Looked up from germline, CDR1 is SGHRS and CDR2 is YFSETQ. The CDR3 region is CASSLRFDSYNEQFF. The CDR3 DNA is TGCGCCAGCAGCTTGCGGTTCGACTCCTACAATGAGCAGTTCTTC.